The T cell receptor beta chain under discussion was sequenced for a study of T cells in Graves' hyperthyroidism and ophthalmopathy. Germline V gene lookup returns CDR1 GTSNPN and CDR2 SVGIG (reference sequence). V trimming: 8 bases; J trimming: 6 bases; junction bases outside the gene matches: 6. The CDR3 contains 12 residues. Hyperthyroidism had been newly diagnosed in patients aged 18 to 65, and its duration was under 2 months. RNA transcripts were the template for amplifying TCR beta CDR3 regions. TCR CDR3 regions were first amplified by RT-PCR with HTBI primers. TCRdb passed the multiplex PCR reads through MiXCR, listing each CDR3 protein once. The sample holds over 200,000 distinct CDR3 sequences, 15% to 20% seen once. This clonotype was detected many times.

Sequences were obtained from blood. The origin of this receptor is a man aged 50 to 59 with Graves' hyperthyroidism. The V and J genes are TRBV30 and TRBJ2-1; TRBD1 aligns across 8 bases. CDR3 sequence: CARGTGFNEQFF. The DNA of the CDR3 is TGTGCCCGCGGGACAGGATTCAATGAGCAGTTCTTC.